The clone carrying this TCR beta chain was seen a handful of times. The TCRbeta library was prepared with unique molecular identifiers. TCRdb fed the PCR reads into MiXCR, producing one record per CDR3 protein. The sample records approximately 210,000 distinct CDR3 sequences, roughly 15% being singletons. The CDR3 is 16 amino acids. With V trimmed by 0 bases and J by 4 bases, 6 bases remained unmatched. These data belong to a study of T-cell reconstitution after alpha-beta-depleted transplantation in children. Sequencing was performed on PBMCs from the stem cell graft donor, taken from the stem cell graft. This TCR derives from a human donor who donated a stem cell graft to a child with acute lymphoblastic leukemia. The genes are TRBV12-3 or TRBV12-4 and TRBJ2-3; TRBD2 agrees at 8 bases. CDR3 coding DNA: TGTGCCAGCAGTTTAGCGTCGGGGGGGCCAGCAGATACGCAGTATTTT. This encodes CASSLASGGPADTQYF.